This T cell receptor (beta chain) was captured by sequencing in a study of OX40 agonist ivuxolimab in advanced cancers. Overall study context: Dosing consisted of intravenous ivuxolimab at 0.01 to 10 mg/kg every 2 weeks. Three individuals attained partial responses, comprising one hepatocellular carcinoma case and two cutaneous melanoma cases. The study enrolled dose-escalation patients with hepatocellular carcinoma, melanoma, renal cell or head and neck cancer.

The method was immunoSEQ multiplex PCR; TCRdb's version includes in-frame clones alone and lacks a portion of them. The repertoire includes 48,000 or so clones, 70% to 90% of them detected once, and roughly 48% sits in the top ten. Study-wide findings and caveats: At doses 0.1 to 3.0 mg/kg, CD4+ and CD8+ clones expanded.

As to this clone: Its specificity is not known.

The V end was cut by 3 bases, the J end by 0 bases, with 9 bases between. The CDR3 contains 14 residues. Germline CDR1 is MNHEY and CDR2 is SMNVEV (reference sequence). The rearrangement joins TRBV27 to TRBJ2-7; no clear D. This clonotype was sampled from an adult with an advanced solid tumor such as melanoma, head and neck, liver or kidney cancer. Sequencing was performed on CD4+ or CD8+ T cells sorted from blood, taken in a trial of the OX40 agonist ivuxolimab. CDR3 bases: TGTGCCAGCAGTTTGAAGGACGACTCCTACGAGCAGTACTTC. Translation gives CASSLKDDSYEQYF.